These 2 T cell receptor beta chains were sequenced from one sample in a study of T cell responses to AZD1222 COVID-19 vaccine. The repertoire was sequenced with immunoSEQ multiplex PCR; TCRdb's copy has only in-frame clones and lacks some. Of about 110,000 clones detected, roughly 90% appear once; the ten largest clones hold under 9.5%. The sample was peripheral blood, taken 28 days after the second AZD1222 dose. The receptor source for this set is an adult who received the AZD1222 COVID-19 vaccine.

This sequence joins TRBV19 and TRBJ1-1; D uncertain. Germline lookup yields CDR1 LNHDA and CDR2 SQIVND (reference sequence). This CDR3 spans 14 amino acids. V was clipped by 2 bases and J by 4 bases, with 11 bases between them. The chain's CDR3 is CASSITMQSTEAFF. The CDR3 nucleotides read TGTGCCAGTAGTATAACGATGCAGAGCACTGAAGCTTTCTTT.

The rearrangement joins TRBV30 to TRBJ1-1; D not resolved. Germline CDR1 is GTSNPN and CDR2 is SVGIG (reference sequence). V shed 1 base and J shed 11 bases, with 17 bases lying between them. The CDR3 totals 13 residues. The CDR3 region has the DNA TGTGCCTGGAGTGACGGAATGATGCTGGAGGCTTTCTTT. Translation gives CAWSDGMMLEAFF.